Following are 30 T cell receptor beta chains from one sample sequenced in a study of tumor-infiltrating lymphocytes in primary liver carcinoma. Blood RNA was derived from unsorted whole blood, and germline DNA was extracted too. Production of TCR beta cDNA used roughly 0.55 ug total RNA together with a constant-region primer. Three nested multiplex PCR rounds, a slightly modified ARM-PCR, produced the libraries for TCR beta. Each of the first two PCR rounds ran approximately 9 cycles with TRBV1-TRBV30 forward and C-beta reverse primers. MiXCR, applied by TCRdb to the multiplex PCR reads, yields one record per CDR3 protein. The sample contains about 310,000 distinct CDR3 sequences, roughly three fifths of which appear only once. Sequenced material: peripheral blood. All receptors come from a young woman with primary liver carcinoma and hepatitis B virus infection.

This clonotype was detected ten times or more. The J gene is TRBJ2-7, the V gene TRBV11-1; D remains unclear. The length of the CDR3 is 13 residues. The germline V and J ends were trimmed by 10 bases and 6 bases, with 19 bases remaining between them. CDR1 SGHAT and CDR2 FQDESV come from the germline V gene (reference sequence). In DNA form, the CDR3 reads TGTGCCACCTCATACAGCAGGCAGAGCGAGCAGTACTTC. This codes for CATSYSRQSEQYF.

This clonotype was observed at least ten times. The chain recombines TRBV29-1 with TRBJ2-5; weak D call: TRBD2 (6 bases). The CDR3 has 15 residues. The ends were cut back, 5 bases at V and 1 base at J, with 17 bases in the middle. CDR1 is SQVTM and CDR2 is ANQGSEA in the germline V gene. The CDR3 loop is CSVCRTPGLQETQYF. The CDR3 DNA follows: TGCAGCGTTTGCCGAACCCCGGGACTCCAAGAGACCCAGTACTTC.

This chain joins TRBV28 and TRBJ2-5; a weak D match, TRBD2 (6 bases). This CDR3 is 15 amino acids long. CDR1 MDHEN and CDR2 SYDVKM come from the germline V gene. V was clipped by 5 bases and J by 3 bases, with 16 bases between them. The CDR3 coding sequence is TGTGCCAGCAGTGGCATACTAACGGGAGAAGAGACCCAGTACTTC. It encodes CASSGILTGEETQYF. The whole variable domain, remainder taken from reference TRBV28 and TRBJ2-5, is DVKVTQSSRYLVKRTGEKVFLECVQDMDHENMFWYRQDPGLGLRLIYFSYDVKMKEKGDIPEGYSVSREKKERFSLILESASTNQTSMYLCASSGILTGEETQYFGPGTRLLVL.

This clonotype showed up just a few times. V is TRBV30 and J is TRBJ1-3; TRBD1 agrees at 7 bases. The length of the CDR3 is 15 residues. V lost 3 bases, J lost 0 bases, and 5 bases stayed unmatched. From germline, CDR1 is GTSNPN and CDR2 SVGIG (reference sequence). The CDR3 DNA is TGTGCCTGGAGGAGTCAGGGGGGCTCTGGAAACACCATATATTTT. It yields the protein CAWRSQGGSGNTIYF.

The V gene is TRBV6-6, the J gene TRBJ2-5; a weak D match, TRBD2 (5 bases). Between the trimmed V and J ends, which lost 6 bases and 5 bases, there was a span of 13 bases. CDR1 is MNHNY, CDR2 SVGAGI, per germline (reference sequence). The CDR3 runs 13 residues. The CDR3 nucleotides read TGTGCCAGCAGCTCTACTAGTAGCGAGACCCAGTACTTC. This encodes CASSSTSSETQYF.

For this clonotype: A clone one base away is much larger, so this may be a read error. J is TRBJ1-6 and V is TRBV12-3 or TRBV12-4; D is undetermined. The CDR3 sequence is 14 residues long. CDR3 DNA: TGTGTCAGCAGTTTAGGAGGGTCGGGTTCACCCCTCCACTTT. Encoded protein: CVSSLGGSGSPLHF.

The chain links TRBV11-2 to TRBJ2-7, with 14 positions matching TRBD2. There are 18 residues in the CDR3. Germline trimming cut 4 bases from V and 7 bases from J; bases unmatched to any gene: 15. In germline, CDR1 is SGHAT, CDR2 FQNNGV. The CDR3 DNA follows: TGTGCCAGCAGCTGCAAGGGACTAGCGGGAGACGCGGACTATGAGCAGTACTTC. Protein: CASSCKGLAGDADYEQYF. Together with reference TRBV11-2 and TRBJ2-7, the CDR3 gives the full variable domain: EAGVAQSPRYKIIEKRQSVAFWCNPISGHATLYWYQQILGQGPKLLIQFQNNGVVDDSQLPKDRFSAERLKGVDSTLKIQPAKLEDSAVYLCASSCKGLAGDADYEQYFGPGTRLTVT.

The count of this clonotype is one. A much bigger clone sits one base away, suggesting this may be a read error. The chain joins TRBV12-5 to TRBJ2-3; 11 bases fit TRBD2. The CDR3 runs 17 residues. Per germline, CDR1 LGHNT and CDR2 FRNRAP. CDR3 nucleotide sequence: TGTGCTAGTGGGTCCCCGACTAGCGGGGCCCCCACAGTTACGCAGTATTTT. Its protein is CASGSPTSGAPTVTQYF.

This clonotype showed up many times. The chain recombines TRBV11-2 with TRBJ2-7; D gene uncertain. Germline loops: CDR1 SGHAT, CDR2 FQNNGV. The V and J ends lost 2 bases and 3 bases respectively, with 11 bases between them. The CDR3 consists of 14 residues. CDR3 nucleotide sequence: TGTGCCAGCAGCTTATCCTCTTCCGGCTACGAGCAGTACTTC. It encodes CASSLSSSGYEQYF.

The rearrangement links TRBV7-9 to TRBJ1-4; D not resolved. This CDR3 contains 14 residues. Germline lookup yields CDR1 SEHNR and CDR2 FQNEAQ (reference sequence). V lost 5 bases, J lost 4 bases, and 11 bases lay in between. The CDR3 sequence is CASSPGGVNEKLFF. The CDR3 DNA is TGTGCCAGCAGCCCTGGAGGTGTTAATGAAAAACTGTTTTTT.

This rearrangement joins TRBV12-3 or TRBV12-4 to TRBJ2-7; D is undetermined. CDR3 length: 11 amino acids. With 3 bases removed from V and 5 bases from J, the gap between germline ends came to 5 bases. CDR3 loop: CASSFIHEQYF. As DNA, the CDR3 is TGTGCCAGCAGTTTTATCCACGAGCAGTACTTC.

This clonotype occurred a few times. The rearrangement uses TRBV6-2 or TRBV6-3 and TRBJ2-7; 7 bases line up with TRBD1. With V trimmed by 0 bases and J by 4 bases, 6 bases remained unmatched. Germline V gene data show CDR1 as MNHEY and CDR2 as SVGEGT. The CDR3 has 15 amino acids. This chain's CDR3 is CASSYSNRGGYEQYF. CDR3 sequence (DNA): TGTGCCAGCAGTTACTCGAACAGGGGCGGGTACGAGCAGTACTTC.

Note on this clonotype: This is likely a read error, given that the CDR3 carries no conserved phenylalanine or tryptophan at its end. CDR3 DNA sequence: TGTGCCAGCAGATTAGTCAAGGTCGGGGAGCTGTTTTCT. This codes for CASRLVKVGELFS. The chain links TRBV11-3 to TRBJ2-2, with D hard to call. Germline lookup yields CDR1 SGHNT and CDR2 YENEEA. The CDR3 spans 13 residues.

This chain links TRBV11-3 with TRBJ2-2, with TRBD2 matching 14 bases. V lost 3 bases and J lost 8; bases outside the gene matches: 5. The germline gives CDR1 SGHNT, CDR2 YENEEA. This CDR3 has 16 residues. This CDR3 reads CASSLATSGGAGELFF. CDR3 nucleotide sequence: TGTGCCAGCAGCTTGGCGACTAGCGGGGGGGCGGGGGAGCTGTTTTTT. Combining the CDR3 with reference TRBV11-3 and TRBJ2-2 gives the whole variable domain EAGVVQSPRYKIIEKKQPVAFWCNPISGHNTLYWYLQNLGQGPELLIRYENEEAVDDSQLPKDRFSAERLKGVDSTLKIQPAELGDSAVYLCASSLATSGGAGELFFGEGSRLTVL.

The chain uses TRBV11-2 and TRBJ2-2; D gene ambiguous. This CDR3 is 13 amino acids long. Germline loops: CDR1 SGHAT, CDR2 FQNNGV. V was shortened by 11 bases and J by 0 bases, with 10 bases between the two germline ends. In DNA form, the CDR3 reads TGTGCCGGCGGCTTGACGAACACCGGGGAGCTGTTTTTT. Protein product: CAGGLTNTGELFF.

There are a few counts of this clonotype. CDR3 DNA: TGTGCCAGCAGTTACCGGGGACAGGGGTTTGCTTTCTTT. Translated: CASSYRGQGFAFF. The chain joins TRBV6-5 to TRBJ1-1, with 10 bases that match TRBD1. V lost 2 bases to trimming and J lost 11 bases; unmatched junction nucleotides: 5. This CDR3 comprises 13 residues. Per the germline V gene, CDR1 is MNHEY and CDR2 is SVGAGI.

Comments on this clonotype: A much larger clone sits a single nucleotide away, making a read error possible. This chain uses TRBV6-1 with TRBJ2-7; D is tentatively TRBD1 or TRBD2 (5 bases each). V dropped 6 bases and J dropped 4 bases, with 22 bases sitting between them. Germline V lookup: CDR1 MNHNS, CDR2 SASEGT. The CDR3 is 16 residues long. CDR3 sequence: CASSVQSHGGVYEQYF. In nucleotides, the CDR3 is TGTGCCAGCAGCGTGCAGTCTCATGGGGGTGTATACGAGCAGTACTTC.

This clonotype was seen a few times. The chain couples TRBV30 to TRBJ1-6, with 9 bases that match TRBD1. Trimming at V came to 5 bases and at J to 13 bases, leaving 15 bases not matched to a gene. Per the germline V gene, CDR1 is GTSNPN and CDR2 is SVGIG (reference sequence). There are 15 residues in the CDR3. CDR3: CAWEKVPGQGTPLHF. CDR3 bases: TGTGCCTGGGAAAAAGTCCCGGGACAGGGAACTCCCCTCCACTTT.

In its sample, this clonotype was seen a few times. This sequence joins TRBV6-5 and TRBJ1-2; 9 nucleotides agree with TRBD1. Germline-derived CDR1 and CDR2 are MNHEY and SVGAGI. The ends lost 6 bases at V and 5 bases at J; junction bases unmatched: 4. The CDR3 is 13 residues long. The CDR3 sequence is CASRGTGLYGYTF. The DNA of the CDR3 is TGTGCCAGCAGAGGGACAGGGCTATATGGCTACACCTTC.

There are many counts of this clonotype. V is TRBV4-1 and J is TRBJ2-3; D possibly corresponds to TRBD2 (6 bases). The CDR3 has 15 amino acids. Germline lookup yields CDR1 MGHRA and CDR2 YSYEKL. V was pared by 1 base and J by 3 bases, with 11 bases between. The DNA for the CDR3 is TGCGCCAGCAGCCAAGTTAGCGGCGTGACAGATACGCAGTATTTT. It codes for CASSQVSGVTDTQYF.

Of note for this clonotype: This could be a read error, since a much larger clone is one nucleotide away. The chain has TRBV6-2 or TRBV6-3 and TRBJ2-5; D may be TRBD1 or TRBD2 (5 bases each). Trimming pared 6 bases from V and 5 bases from J, leaving 13 bases between. This CDR3 is built from 13 residues. The germline V gene has CDR1 MNHEY and CDR2 SVGEGT. The CDR3 is CASRITGTETQYF. Written as DNA, the CDR3 is TGTGCCAGCAGAATAACCGGGACGGAGACCCAGTACTTC.

This clonotype was counted only a few times. This sequence joins TRBV5-1 and TRBJ2-3; 9 bases agree with TRBD2. CDR1 and CDR2 (germline): SGHRS, YFSETQ. V dropped 4 bases and J dropped 6; count of bases not matched to a gene: 3. The CDR3 is made up of 13 amino acids. The CDR3 region is CASSEREVDTQYF. CDR3 nucleotides: TGCGCCAGCAGCGAGCGGGAGGTGGATACGCAGTATTTT. Drawing the rest from reference TRBV5-1 and TRBJ2-3, the complete variable domain is KAGVTQTPRYLIKTRGQQVTLSCSPISGHRSVSWYQQTPGQGLQFLFEYFSETQRNKGNFPGRFSGRQFSNSRSEMNVSTLELGDSALYLCASSEREVDTQYFGPGTRLTVL.

As concerns this clonotype: A much larger clone lies a single base off, so this may be a read error. V and J are TRBV29-1 and TRBJ2-7; possible D gene TRBD2, 6 bases. Germline CDR1 and CDR2: SQVTM and ANQGSEA. CDR3 length: 13 amino acids. This CDR3 reads CSVWLAQSYDQYF. CDR3 nucleotide sequence: TGCAGCGTGTGGCTAGCGCAGTCCTACGACCAGTACTTC.

A remark on this clonotype: The conserved final phenylalanine or tryptophan is absent from the CDR3, which likely points to a read error. The V gene is TRBV29-1, the J gene TRBJ1-2, with 8 positions matching TRBD1. V gave up 6 bases and J gave up 8 bases; unmatched junction bases: 8. The CDR3 spans 12 residues. Germline CDR1 and CDR2: SQVTM and ANQGSEA. CDR3 coding DNA: TGCAGCGTGCTAGGGACAGGTCAAGGCTACACCTCC. Translating it yields CSVLGTGQGYTS.

The chain links TRBV30 to TRBJ2-7; D is perhaps TRBD1 (6 bases). This CDR3 has 12 residues. Germline loops: CDR1 GTSNPN, CDR2 SVGIG (reference sequence). V was shortened by 1 base and J by 6 bases, with 10 bases between the two germline ends. CDR3: CAWSATGFEQYF. The CDR3 nucleotides are TGTGCCTGGAGTGCTACAGGGTTCGAGCAGTACTTC. Full variable domain (remainder filled in from reference TRBV30 and TRBJ2-7): SQTIHQWPATLVQPVGSPLSLECTVEGTSNPNLYWYRQAAGRGLQLLFYSVGIGQISSEVPQNLSASRPQDRQFILSSKKLLLSDSGFYLCAWSATGFEQYFGPGTRLTVT.

This clonotype was observed a handful of times. The rearrangement links TRBV12-3 or TRBV12-4 to TRBJ1-5, with a tentative D call TRBD1 (6 bases). The V end was cut by 1 base, the J end by 9 bases, with 16 bases between. CDR3 length: 15 residues. The CDR3 is CASSLVIGGSGPQHF. CDR3 bases: TGTGCCAGCAGTTTAGTCATTGGGGGCAGTGGGCCCCAGCATTTT.

This clonotype has a single count. The junction shows a germline mismatch at one end, possibly a read error. The genes are TRBV6-6 and TRBJ2-7; either TRBD1 or TRBD2 may fit D (5 bases each). CDR1 and CDR2 (germline): MNHNY, SVGAGI (reference sequence). The CDR3 loop spans 15 amino acids. The CDR3 sequence is CAISYGQVWGNEQYF. In DNA form, the CDR3 reads TGTGCCATCAGTTACGGGCAAGTATGGGGGAACGAGCAGTACTTC.

This chain links TRBV5-1 with TRBJ2-7, with 11 bases identical to TRBD1. Germline V gene sequence: CDR1 SGHRS, CDR2 YFSETQ. Trimming cost V 4 bases and J 6 bases; bases outside gene matches: 6. The CDR3 spans 14 residues. The CDR3 nucleotides are TGCGCCAGCAGCGCCGGGACAGGGGGGTTCGAGCAGTACTTC. Encoded protein: CASSAGTGGFEQYF.

This clonotype appeared a single time. One junction end does not reproduce the germline sequence, and a read error may be involved. CDR3 coding DNA: TGTGCTAGCAGTTACTGGGGCGGGCGAGATACGCAGTATTTT. Protein sequence: CASSYWGGRDTQYF. The V and J genes are TRBV6-5 and TRBJ2-3; D may correspond to TRBD1 or TRBD2 (5 bases each). Germline V CDR1 and CDR2: MNHEY, SVGAGI. The CDR3 totals 14 residues.

As for this clonotype: The CDR3 end shows no conserved phenylalanine or tryptophan, and so a read error is likely. V gene TRBV29-1 combines with J gene TRBJ2-5; D may be TRBD1 (5 bases). V lost 6 bases and J 4 bases, leaving 9 bases between the germline ends. This CDR3 spans 11 amino acids. Per the germline V gene, CDR1 is SQVTM and CDR2 is ANQGSEA. The chain's CDR3 is CSVGPIETQYS. The CDR3 bases are TGCAGCGTGGGGCCGATAGAGACCCAGTACTCC.